This TCR beta chain appears in the sequencing data of a study of CD8 T cells in ankylosing spondylitis. Study-wide results and limits: Reactive arthritis synovial fluid and blood previously showed some of these motif variants. Blood from ankylosing spondylitis patients appeared to carry a characteristic roughly 8-variant TCR beta motif.

In this sample, this clonotype turned up a few times. Its matching antigen is unknown. TCRdb re-called the 5' RACE reads through MiXCR, storing one row per CDR3 protein. The table lists about 220,000 distinct CDR3 sequences, 7.3% of them singletons. V shed 1 base and J shed 3 bases, with 10 bases lying between them. This CDR3 is 15 amino acids long. Germline-derived CDR1 and CDR2 are SGHVS and FNYEAQ. The clonotype comes from a male donor with ankylosing spondylitis. The sequenced sample consisted of blood, either unsorted or a sorted T cell fraction (not recorded which). V gene TRBV7-6 combines with J gene TRBJ1-5; no definite D call. The CDR3 protein is CASSLGLRVNQPQHF. The CDR3 DNA sequence: TGTGCCAGCAGCTTAGGCTTGCGAGTCAATCAGCCCCAGCATTTT.